Ten or more counts support the clone carrying this T cell receptor (beta chain). Its antigen is unknown. Looked up from germline, CDR1 is GTSNPN and CDR2 is SVGIG (reference sequence). V was clipped by 7 bases and J by 6 bases; unmatched bases: 10. There are 14 residues in the CDR3. Thyroid surgery took place with no prior treatment in any patient. This specimen belongs to a study of metastatic and nonmetastatic thyroid tumors. Overall study context: Repertoire comparison spanned blood and tumor or nodule tissue of malignant and benign thyroid patients. Regarding the study as a whole: In blood and tumor, TCR beta diversity was reportedly significantly higher in malignant thyroid tumors than in benign nodules.

In the original analysis: Researchers built a distant-metastasis classifier for papillary thyroid cancer that drew on CDR3 differences across clinicopathological groups. Via MiXCR, TCRdb re-called the PCR reads. It is TCRdb's table, rather than the study itself, that gives the V and J calls and clone size. The data hold around 19,000 clones, with 30% to 40% observed a single time. Sequencing used tumor tissue. This TCR was sampled from a male donor with papillary thyroid cancer or a benign thyroid nodule (not recorded which). Some clones in this sample may be carry-over from other donors' samples. The chain recombines TRBV30 with TRBJ2-3, with TRBD2 matching 10 bases. CDR3 in DNA: TGTGCCTACCGGGCTAGCGGGAGTTTTGATACGCAGTATTTT. Translated: CAYRASGSFDTQYF.